One sample yielded the 32 T cell receptor beta chains listed below, sequenced in a study of long-term antiretroviral therapy in people with HIV. They ran version v3.0 of the immunoSEQ assay at survey level. The repertoire was sequenced with immunoSEQ multiplex PCR; TCRdb's copy has only in-frame clones and lacks some. Of tens of thousands of clones in the sample, about 85% were seen once. This sample comprised unsorted PBMCs, obtained less than 5 years after starting antiretroviral therapy. These receptors came from a man aged 35 to 55 with HIV.

CDR3 DNA: TGTGCCAGCTCACTATTAGACAGGGACGGGAGTCAGCCCCAGCATTTT. Translated: CASSLLDRDGSQPQHF. The rearrangement links TRBV18 to TRBJ1-5, with 7 bases identical to TRBD1. The germline V gene encodes CDR1 KGHSH and CDR2 LQKENI. The CDR3 spans 16 residues. The V segment lost 4 bases and the J segment 6 bases; nucleotides outside the gene matches: 12.

The J gene is TRBJ1-2, the V gene TRBV6-5; D is perhaps TRBD1 (6 bases). Trimming cost V 6 bases and J 7 bases, with 18 bases left between them. Germline V gene sequence: CDR1 MNHEY, CDR2 SVGAGI. The CDR3 has 14 amino acids. For the CDR3, the DNA is TGTGCCAGCAGATCCCTACAGGGATTGGTTGGCTACACCTTC. Protein product: CASRSLQGLVGYTF.

The chain employs TRBV18 and TRBJ2-7, with D unclear. Germline CDR1 is KGHSH and CDR2 is LQKENI. The CDR3 loop spans 12 amino acids. V lost 4 bases and J 2 bases, leaving 6 bases between the germline ends. The CDR3 DNA reads as TGTGCCAGCTCACAGATGGCCTACGAGCAGTACTTC. This codes for CASSQMAYEQYF.

V and J are TRBV2 and TRBJ2-3; possibly TRBD1 for D (5 bases). The CDR3 is 15 amino acids. Trimming took 4 bases from V and 6 from J, leaving 17 bases between them. Germline-derived CDR1 and CDR2 are SNHLY and FYNNEI. In DNA form, the CDR3 reads TGTGCCAGCAGTGGTGAGCTCAGGGTTCGGGATACGCAGTATTTT. Translated: CASSGELRVRDTQYF.

The chain couples TRBV4-2 to TRBJ2-5; maybe TRBD2 (5 bases). V lost 2 bases and J 2 bases, leaving 12 bases between the germline ends. CDR1 LGHNA and CDR2 YNFKEQ come from the germline V gene. The CDR3 has 15 amino acids. CDR3 in DNA: TGTGCCAGCAGCCAAAACCGAGCGGATCAAGAGACCCAGTACTTC. It codes for CASSQNRADQETQYF.

The chain employs TRBV19 and TRBJ2-1; 14 nucleotides line up with TRBD2. CDR3 length equals 16 residues. Unmatched junction bases numbered 9, after V lost 2 bases and J lost 12 bases. Germline loops: CDR1 LNHDA, CDR2 SQIVND (reference sequence). CDR3 sequence reads: CASSIPGTSGGGRQFF. CDR3 nucleotides: TGTGCCAGTAGTATACCCGGGACTAGCGGGGGAGGTAGGCAGTTCTTC.

The genes are TRBV7-9 and TRBJ2-1, with TRBD2 matching 10 bases. The germline V gene encodes CDR1 SEHNR and CDR2 FQNEAQ (reference sequence). The CDR3 totals 15 residues. The V segment lost 5 bases and the J segment 8 bases; nucleotides outside the gene matches: 9. Written as DNA, the CDR3 is TGTGCCAGCAGCCATACTAGCGGGACATACCATGAGCAGTTCTTC. Translation: CASSHTSGTYHEQFF.

The chain employs TRBV10-2 and TRBJ2-1, with TRBD1 matching 7 bases. Germline values: CDR1 WSHSY, CDR2 SAAADI. V was pared by 6 bases and J by 5 bases, with 4 bases of the junction left unmatched. This CDR3 comprises 13 residues. CDR3 residues: CASRGTDNNEQFF. As DNA, the CDR3 is TGCGCCAGCAGGGGGACAGACAACAATGAGCAGTTCTTC.

The count of this clone is one. The chain employs TRBV7-9 and TRBJ2-4; perhaps TRBD1 as D (6 bases). This CDR3 has 15 residues. Trimming shortened V by 4 bases and J by 7 bases, and 17 bases separated the two germline ends. Germline-derived CDR1 and CDR2 are SEHNR and FQNEAQ (reference sequence). CDR3 loop: CASSSPGQEGNIQYF. As DNA, the CDR3 is TGTGCCAGCAGCTCACCGGGACAAGAGGGGAACATTCAGTACTTC.

The rearrangement links TRBV4-1 to TRBJ1-1, with D perhaps TRBD1 (5 bases). Per the germline V gene, CDR1 is MGHRA and CDR2 is YSYEKL. Deletions cut 0 bases from V and 3 bases from J, with 11 bases between. CDR3 length equals 15 residues. The DNA for the CDR3 is TGCGCCAGCAGCCAAGATGGGGGTATTGACACTGAAGCTTTCTTT. Protein product: CASSQDGGIDTEAFF.

The chain combines TRBV5-1 with TRBJ1-1; 7 bases fit TRBD1. The CDR3 has 15 amino acids. Trimming removed 3 bases from V and 0 bases from J; junction bases left unmatched: 5. Germline V CDR1 and CDR2: SGHRS, YFSETQ. CDR3: CASSYRDSMNTEAFF. The CDR3 region has the DNA TGCGCCAGCAGCTACCGGGACAGTATGAACACTGAAGCTTTCTTT.

The J gene is TRBJ2-7, the V gene TRBV5-1, with D unclear. V was shortened by 3 bases and J by 6 bases, with 7 bases between the two germline ends. Germline V gene data show CDR1 as SGHRS and CDR2 as YFSETQ. The CDR3 loop spans 11 amino acids. CDR3 DNA: TGCGCCAGCAGCTCGTCGGTCGAGCAGTACTTC. It is translated as CASSSSVEQYF.

The CDR3 region has the DNA TGTGCCAGCAGAACCGGGACAACTGGGGCCAACGTCCTGACTTTC. Its translation is CASRTGTTGANVLTF. The V and J genes are TRBV28 and TRBJ2-6; possibly TRBD1 for D (6 bases). This CDR3 is built from 15 residues. From germline, CDR1 is MDHEN and CDR2 SYDVKM. V lost 6 bases to trimming and J lost 2 bases, with 11 bases between them. The whole variable domain, filled in from reference TRBV28 and TRBJ2-6, reads DVKVTQSSRYLVKRTGEKVFLECVQDMDHENMFWYRQDPGLGLRLIYFSYDVKMKEKGDIPEGYSVSREKKERFSLILESASTNQTSMYLCASRTGTTGANVLTFGAGSRLTVL.

The chain uses TRBV5-1 and TRBJ2-7; D is possibly TRBD1 or TRBD2 (5 bases each). The V gene lost 6 bases and the J gene lost 3 bases, with 10 bases spanning the gap. CDR1 and CDR2 from the germline V gene are SGHRS and YFSETQ. CDR3 length equals 12 residues. The CDR3 protein is CASNGANYEQYF. The CDR3 DNA sequence: TGCGCCAGCAACGGGGCCAACTACGAGCAGTACTTC.

J is TRBJ1-4 and V is TRBV4-1; TRBD1 might be the D (6 bases). Germline V CDR1 and CDR2: MGHRA, YSYEKL. The CDR3 has 15 residues. V shed 6 bases and J shed 3 bases, with 14 bases lying between them. The CDR3: CASRKGVSSNEKLFF. The CDR3 DNA reads as TGCGCCAGCAGGAAGGGGGTTTCCTCTAATGAAAAACTGTTTTTT.

The chain has TRBV28 and TRBJ1-2; D possibly corresponds to TRBD1 (5 bases). CDR1 is MDHEN, CDR2 SYDVKM, per germline. The germline V and J ends were trimmed by 7 bases and 7 bases, with 13 bases remaining between them. The CDR3 has 12 amino acids. Here the CDR3 reads CASIRGLSGYTF. CDR3 coding DNA: TGTGCCAGCATTAGGGGCTTGAGTGGCTACACCTTC.

The chain links TRBV7-9 to TRBJ2-1, with D unclear. The CDR3 has 15 amino acids. Trimming took 5 bases from V and 4 from J, leaving 15 bases between them. Germline V CDR1 and CDR2: SEHNR, FQNEAQ (reference sequence). The DNA of the CDR3 is TGTGCCAGCAGCCCCTCCCAGATTATGTACAATGAGCAGTTCTTC. This gives the protein CASSPSQIMYNEQFF.

The CDR3 DNA is TGTGCCAGTAGTATGTCCGGACAGGGTTATAGCAATCAGCCCCAGCATTTT. Translation gives CASSMSGQGYSNQPQHF. This chain connects TRBV19 to TRBJ1-5; 8 bases are a match to TRBD1. J lost 0 bases, V lost 3 bases, and 7 bases had no gene match. Germline values: CDR1 LNHDA, CDR2 SQIVND (reference sequence). The CDR3 totals 17 residues.

This clone is labeled as medium-sized. The chain employs TRBV7-6 and TRBJ2-7, with D hard to call. The CDR3 consists of 14 residues. CDR1 is SGHVS and CDR2 is FNYEAQ in the germline V gene. V shed 1 base and J shed 4 bases, with 11 bases lying between them. CDR3 bases: TGTGCCAGCAGCTTAGTGGCTAGACGGTACGAGCAGTACTTC. It codes for CASSLVARRYEQYF.

This chain uses TRBV27 with TRBJ1-6, with D possibly TRBD1 on 6 matching bases. Trimming shortened V by 6 bases and J by 0 bases, and 9 bases separated the two germline ends. The CDR3 extends over 15 amino acids. Per germline, CDR1 MNHEY and CDR2 SMNVEV (reference sequence). CDR3: CASRGQSSYNSPLHF. In nucleotides, the CDR3 is TGTGCCAGCAGAGGACAGAGCTCCTATAATTCACCCCTCCACTTT.

CDR3 protein: CASSLGPREQFF. The CDR3 coding sequence is TGTGCCAGCAGCTTGGGACCGCGTGAGCAGTTCTTC. The V and J genes are TRBV5-4 and TRBJ2-1; D is uncertain. The CDR3 is 12 residues long. With 0 bases removed from V and 9 bases from J, the gap between germline ends came to 7 bases. Germline CDR1 is SGHNT and CDR2 is YYREEE (reference sequence).

The genes are TRBV7-2 and TRBJ2-1, with 7 bases lining up with TRBD2. V shed 0 bases, J shed 5 bases, and the junction held 4 bases outside the gene matches. Germline CDR1 reads SGHTA; CDR2 reads FQGNSA. This CDR3 is built from 15 residues. CDR3 nucleotide sequence: TGTGCCAGCAGCTTAGCGAACCGGGGGGACAATGAGCAGTTCTTC. Its protein product is CASSLANRGDNEQFF.

V and J are TRBV5-4 and TRBJ1-1, with D possibly matching TRBD1 (6 bases). Trimming stripped 1 base from V and 6 bases from J, with 10 bases between. From germline, CDR1 is SGHNT and CDR2 YYREEE (reference sequence). The CDR3 contains 13 residues. CDR3 amino acids: CASSLRGSAEAFF. CDR3 in DNA: TGTGCCAGCAGCTTGAGGGGGTCGGCTGAAGCTTTCTTT.

The chain is built from TRBV9 and TRBJ2-3; a weak D match, TRBD2 (6 bases). CDR1 is SGDLS, CDR2 YYNGEE, per germline. V lost 2 bases and J 3 bases, leaving 13 bases between the germline ends. The CDR3 contains 15 residues. This chain's CDR3 is CASSVTGTPTDTQYF. CDR3 bases: TGTGCCAGCAGCGTCACCGGGACTCCAACAGATACGCAGTATTTT.

This chain uses TRBV7-9 with TRBJ1-2, with D perhaps TRBD1 (5 bases). Trimming removed 1 base from V and 7 bases from J, with 13 bases in between. CDR1 and CDR2 from the germline V gene are SEHNR and FQNEAQ (reference sequence). This CDR3 region has 14 residues. The CDR3 sequence is CASSLDGATLGYTF. CDR3 coding DNA: TGTGCCAGCAGCTTAGACGGGGCCACCCTTGGCTACACCTTC. Looking up the rest from reference TRBV7-9 and TRBJ1-2 gives the full variable domain: DTGVSQNPRHKITKRGQNVTFRCDPISEHNRLYWYRQTLGQGPEFLTYFQNEAQLEKSRLLSDRFSAERPKGSFSTLEIQRTEQGDSAMYLCASSLDGATLGYTFGSGTRLTVV.

This chain joins TRBV4-3 and TRBJ1-5; D call uncertain. The CDR3 is made up of 17 amino acids. The V and J ends lost 1 base and 2 bases respectively, with 15 bases between them. Germline values: CDR1 LGHNA, CDR2 YSLEER. CDR3 DNA sequence: TGCGCCAGCAGCCAAGGGTTAGGGAACAACGGCAATCAGCCCCAGCATTTT. Its translation is CASSQGLGNNGNQPQHF.

The V call is TRBV30, the J call TRBJ1-3, with D perhaps TRBD1 (6 bases). The CDR3 length is 14 residues. Germline-derived CDR1 and CDR2 are GTSNPN and SVGIG (reference sequence). Trimming shortened V by 2 bases and J by 2 bases, and 10 bases separated the two germline ends. The CDR3 reads CAWSTGQTGNTIYF. CDR3 DNA: TGTGCCTGGAGTACAGGGCAAACTGGAAACACCATATATTTT. Full variable domain (outside the CDR3, taken from reference TRBV30 and TRBJ1-3): SQTIHQWPATLVQPVGSPLSLECTVEGTSNPNLYWYRQAAGRGLQLLFYSVGIGQISSEVPQNLSASRPQDRQFILSSKKLLLSDSGFYLCAWSTGQTGNTIYFGEGSWLTVV.

The chain couples TRBV2 to TRBJ1-5; D remains unclear. V shed 1 base and J shed 7 bases, with 11 bases lying between them. There are 14 residues in the CDR3. CDR1 and CDR2 (germline): SNHLY, FYNNEI. CDR3 nucleotide sequence: TGTGCCAGCAGTGAAGGGACGGCGGGGCAGCCCCAGCATTTT. This codes for CASSEGTAGQPQHF. Full variable domain (missing parts from reference TRBV2 and TRBJ1-5): EPEVTQTPSHQVTQMGQEVILRCVPISNHLYFYWYRQILGQKVEFLVSFYNNEISEKSEIFDDQFSVERPDGSNFTLKIRSTKLEDSAMYFCASSEGTAGQPQHFGDGTRLSIL.

This chain joins TRBV14 and TRBJ2-1; D gene uncertain. This CDR3 region has 14 residues. Germline V lookup: CDR1 SGHDN, CDR2 FVKESK. V was pared by 0 bases and J by 6 bases, with 9 bases between. DNA for the CDR3: TGTGCCAGCAGCCAAGATGTAAGAGGCAATGAGCAGTTCTTC. Encoded protein: CASSQDVRGNEQFF.

The chain couples TRBV7-6 to TRBJ2-2, with 9 bases matching TRBD1. Germline CDR1 is SGHVS and CDR2 is FNYEAQ. With 1 base clipped from V and 6 bases from J, the junction kept 0 bases outside the gene matches. CDR3 length: 14 residues. In DNA form, the CDR3 reads TGTGCCAGCAGCTTAGGACAGGGGGCCGGGGAGCTGTTTTTT. This gives the protein CASSLGQGAGELFF.

The V and J genes are TRBV25-1 and TRBJ1-5; a weak D match, TRBD1 (6 bases). Germline loops: CDR1 MGHDK, CDR2 SYGVNS. This CDR3 has 15 residues. The V end lost 1 base, the J end lost 2 bases, and 9 bases lay between the germline ends. The CDR3: CASSESRGGNQPQHF. The CDR3 DNA reads as TGTGCCAGCAGTGAATCCAGGGGTGGCAATCAGCCCCAGCATTTT.

The rearrangement uses TRBV6-1 and TRBJ1-4, with 7 bases matching TRBD1. The CDR3 totals 14 residues. J gave up 5 bases and V 7 bases, and 7 bases lay outside the gene matches. Germline V gene data show CDR1 as MNHNS and CDR2 as SASEGT. The DNA of the CDR3 is TGTGCCAGCAAAGAGGGGGCGATGAATGAAAAACTGTTTTTT. Translating gives CASKEGAMNEKLFF.